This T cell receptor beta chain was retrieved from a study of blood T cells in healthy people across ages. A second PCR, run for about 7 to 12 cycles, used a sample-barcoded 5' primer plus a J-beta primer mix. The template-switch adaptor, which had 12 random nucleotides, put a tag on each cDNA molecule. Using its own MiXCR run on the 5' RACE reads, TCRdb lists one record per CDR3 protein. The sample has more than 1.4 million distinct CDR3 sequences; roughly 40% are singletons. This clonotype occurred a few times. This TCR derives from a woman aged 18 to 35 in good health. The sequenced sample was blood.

CDR3 DNA sequence: TGTGCCAGCAGCGATCTGGGGAACTATGGCTACACCTTC. It encodes CASSDLGNYGYTF. The chain uses TRBV7-2 and TRBJ1-2, with unresolved D. Germline V gives CDR1 SGHTA, CDR2 FQGNSA. The CDR3 consists of 13 residues. Trimming cost V 5 bases and J 2 bases, with 9 bases left between them.